The source of this T cell receptor beta chain is a study of spatial heterogeneity in lung cancer. Study information: More than eight raw reads, on average, carried each unique TCR and UMI combination.

TCRdb redid the calling of the 5' RACE reads with MiXCR, one entry per CDR3 protein. The sample records nearly 4,500 distinct CDR3 sequences, 34% being singletons. The V gene lost 3 bases and the J gene lost 4 bases, with 17 bases spanning the gap. The CDR3 length is 15 residues. Germline values: CDR1 DFQATT, CDR2 SNEGSKA (reference sequence). Comment on this clonotype: Since it is a stray read in a library aimed at alpha chains, this beta chain has a size that is not meaningful.

Time point noted: sample taken at primary tumor resection. In each case, whole RNA from tumor, nontumor lung or frozen PBMC was sequenced unsorted. Samples were obtained from about 72 donors, all untreated early-stage non-small cell lung cancer patients. The sequence came from a male donor with early-stage non-small cell lung cancer. This chain uses TRBV20-1 with TRBJ2-3; tentative D call: TRBD2 (5 bases). The material was PBMCs, obtained at surgery. In nucleotides, the CDR3 is TGCAGTGCTAGTCCGGGGTTAGCGAGCGCAGATACGCAGTATTTT. It is translated as CSASPGLASADTQYF.